The clone carrying this T cell receptor beta chain has only a few counts. What it binds is unknown. This sample was taken from a study of CD8+ T cells in alopecia areata. The study, taken as a whole, reports: In scalp samples, resident alphabeta T cells of normal skin are also sequenced. On tofacitinib, scalp and blood still held many of the expanded lesional clones.

The CDR3 sequence is 14 residues long. Germline assignment: CDR1 SGHVS and CDR2 FNYEAQ. The ends were cut back, 4 bases at V and 0 bases at J, with 9 bases in the middle. Treatment indicated: oral pan-JAK inhibitor, 5-10 mg twice daily. Sequencing templates came from extracted RNA that was reverse transcribed into cDNA. TCRdb keeps only in-frame clones here, not all; method: immunoSEQ multiplex PCR. The sample records roughly 98,000 clones, under 70% being singletons. The source of this sequence is a human donor with alopecia areata. V usage is TRBV7-6 and J usage is TRBJ1-1, with TRBD1 as a possible D gene (6 bases). The starting material was CD8+ T cells sorted from blood, obtained at week 4, from a patient treated with tofacitinib. Here the CDR3 DNA reads TGTGCCAGCAGCTCGGGACACTTGAACACTGAAGCTTTCTTT. Translated, it gives CASSSGHLNTEAFF.